The sequence of this TCR beta chain was determined in a study of blood T cell repertoires in COVID-19. Overall study context: Samples representing acute and convalescent COVID-19 were sourced from the United States, Italy and Spain. T cells, B-cell-depleted T cells, or PBMCs provided the cDNA or gDNA that served as material.

In the authors' workflow: Amplified reference gene primers provided the basis for estimating nucleated cell counts. Method: immunoSEQ multiplex PCR; TCRdb's copy keeps in-frame clones and lacks some. Clone size and the V and J calls come from that table; the DNA yielded D and trimming. The data show about 33,000 clones, 80% to 90% seen once. Germline trimming cut 6 bases from V and 3 bases from J; bases unmatched to any gene: 2. Germline V lookup: CDR1 LNHDA, CDR2 SQIVND (reference sequence). The CDR3 has 13 residues. The chain is built from TRBV19 and TRBJ1-1; 9 positions agree with TRBD1. Sequencing was performed on peripheral blood. The TCR comes from a human donor in a cohort sampled during active COVID-19. The CDR3 DNA reads TGTGCCAGTAGCCGACAGGGGGACACTGAAGCTTTCTTT. It is translated as CASSRQGDTEAFF.